The clone carrying this T cell receptor beta chain has just a few counts. No antigen is known for it. This entry comes from a study of beta chain features in type 1 diabetes. Expressed TCRB transcripts were sequenced because the entire RNA isolate underwent reverse transcription. Sequencing was performed with immunoSEQ multiplex PCR; in TCRdb, only in-frame clones are kept and a portion is missing. The sample holds over 200,000 clones, 9.5% to 13% seen once. Study-level results: Moderate but significant shortening of TCRB CDR3s was recorded in all four CD4+ subsets from Type 1 diabetes patients.

The sequenced material came from naive CD4+ T cells from blood. The receptor was isolated from a young man with type 1 diabetes.

CDR3 sequence: CASSFGQPAYEQYF. DNA of the CDR3: TGTGCCAGCAGTTTTGGACAGCCTGCCTACGAGCAGTACTTC. The chain is built from TRBV6-1 and TRBJ2-7; TRBD1 is a possible D gene (6 bases). This CDR3 has 14 amino acids. V lost 5 bases and J lost 2, with 13 bases in between. The germline V gene has CDR1 MNHNS and CDR2 SASEGT.